This TCR beta chain was sequenced in a study of shared clonotypes between healthy human individuals. V was cut by 4 bases and J by 2 bases, with 8 bases left in between. The CDR3 consists of 13 residues. TCRdb's table, derived via immunoSEQ multiplex PCR, lists solely in-frame clones and lacks some. The sample gives approximately 1,000,000 clones, around 77% of which show up once; 0.85% to 1% is in the top ten. CD45RA+ naive and CD45RA-negative memory subsets were separated from CD4+ cells. This TCR was sampled from a man between 18 and 29 years old in good health. Some clones in this sample may be carry-over from other donors' samples. The specimen sequenced was memory CD4+ T cells from PBMCs. Subset indicated: CD45RA-negative fraction. This chain links TRBV5-3 with TRBJ2-3; D ambiguous. TRBV5-3 is an ORF for which the function is uncertain. The DNA of the CDR3 is TGTGCCAGAAGCCCCACAAACACAGATACGCAGTATTTT. Amino acids: CARSPTNTDTQYF.